This entry describes one TCR beta chain. This record comes from a study of blood T cell repertoires in COVID-19. About the research overall: Whether acute or convalescent, the COVID-19 samples came from the United States, Italy and Spain. Sample material is recorded as cDNA or gDNA derived from T cells, B-cell-depleted T cells, or PBMCs.

CDR1 and CDR2 (germline): SGHTS, YDEGEE. The CDR3 has 15 amino acids. With 3 bases clipped from V and 0 bases from J, the junction kept 5 bases outside the gene matches. In the source study's methods: Quantification of nucleated cells was approximated via reference gene primer amplification. TCRdb's table, derived via immunoSEQ multiplex PCR, lists solely in-frame clones and lacks some. Clone size and V and J calls were adopted from that table, with D and trimming inferred from the DNA. This sample has approximately 70,000 clones, with around nine tenths found just once. This TCR came from a man aged 45-65 years with active COVID-19. This sequence joins TRBV5-8 and TRBJ2-5; 7 bases align to TRBD1. The sample consisted of peripheral blood. The CDR3 sequence: CASSSGTANQETQYF. The DNA of the CDR3 is TGTGCCAGCAGCTCCGGGACAGCGAACCAAGAGACCCAGTACTTC.